This T cell receptor (beta chain) is drawn from a study of T cells in Graves' hyperthyroidism and ophthalmopathy. In the study overall: The blood sample was taken at first diagnosis, before treatment began.

RNA transcripts served as the template for amplifying TCR beta CDR3 regions. First-round RT-PCR with HTBI primers amplified the TCR CDR3 region. TCRdb reanalysed the multiplex PCR reads using MiXCR and keeps one entry per CDR3 protein. The sample includes some 500,000 distinct CDR3 sequences, 14% seen only once; the top ten take under 20%. Germline CDR1 is MNHEY and CDR2 is SMNVEV (reference sequence). The CDR3 contains 15 residues. Trimming cost V 5 bases and J 5 bases; bases outside gene matches: 6. Patients were excluded for uncontrolled infection, other autoimmune disease, pregnancy or lactation. The PBMCs had their origin in 10 ml of fresh peripheral blood.

J is TRBJ1-1 and V is TRBV27; 12 positions agree with TRBD1. Sequencing was carried out using blood. The sequence came from a woman in her late teens or twenties with Graves' hyperthyroidism. The CDR3 sequence: CASSLGTGGLTEAFF. The CDR3, as DNA: TGTGCCAGCAGTCTCGGGACAGGGGGCTTAACTGAAGCTTTCTTT.